The 25 T cell receptor beta chains in this list originate from one sample, sequenced in a study of blood T cells in healthy people across ages. It was with a sample-barcoded 5' primer and a J-beta primer mix that a second PCR of about 6 to 12 cycles was run. One entry per CDR3 protein results from TCRdb running MiXCR on the 5' RACE reads. This table has 750,000 to 950,000 distinct CDR3 sequences, about 53% appearing once. Sequencing used blood. All receptors come from a man at least 80 years old in good health.

The genes are TRBV10-3 and TRBJ2-1, with TRBD2 matching 7 bases. J gave up 5 bases and V 3 bases, and 1 base lay outside the gene matches. Looked up from germline, CDR1 is ENHRY and CDR2 is SYGVKD. The CDR3 covers 13 residues. The CDR3 DNA sequence: TGTGCCATCAGTGACGGGACTAACAATGAGCAGTTCTTC. This encodes CAISDGTNNEQFF.

The chain has TRBV2 and TRBJ2-1; 7 positions match TRBD1. The CDR3 spans 12 residues. With 8 bases clipped from V and 6 bases from J, the junction kept 4 bases outside the gene matches. Germline CDR1 SNHLY, CDR2 FYNNEI. CDR3 sequence: CASGRQGNEQFF. The CDR3 DNA reads TGTGCCAGCGGGAGACAGGGCAATGAGCAGTTCTTC.

This clonotype was observed a few times. This chain links TRBV7-9 with TRBJ1-1, with D unclear. CDR1 and CDR2 from the germline V gene are SEHNR and FQNEAQ (reference sequence). Trimming shortened V by 5 bases and J by 10 bases, and 11 bases separated the two germline ends. CDR3 length equals 11 residues. The chain's CDR3 is CASSRIVGAFF. DNA of the CDR3: TGTGCCAGCAGCCGGATAGTTGGAGCTTTCTTT.

This clonotype was seen a handful of times. The chain is built from TRBV7-2 and TRBJ1-2; the D gene is possibly TRBD1 (6 bases). The germline CDR1 and CDR2 sequences are SGHTA and FQGNSA. The CDR3 loop spans 14 amino acids. V shed 4 bases and J shed 3 bases, with 12 bases lying between them. The CDR3 nucleotides are TGTGCCAGCAGCTCAAAACAGGGTTACTATGGCTACACCTTC. This gives the protein CASSSKQGYYGYTF. The whole variable domain, filled in from reference TRBV7-2 and TRBJ1-2, reads GAGVSQSPSNKVTEKGKDVELRCDPISGHTALYWYRQSLGQGLEFLIYFQGNSAPDKSGLPSDRFSAERTGGSVSTLTIQRTQQEDSAVYLCASSSKQGYYGYTFGSGTRLTVV.

In its sample, this clonotype was seen a few times. The V and J genes are TRBV7-8 and TRBJ2-7; TRBD1 agrees at 8 bases. Germline V gene sequence: CDR1 SGHVS, CDR2 FQNEAQ. V was pared by 4 bases and J by 0 bases, with 2 bases of the junction left unmatched. This CDR3 comprises 14 residues. The CDR3 DNA follows: TGTGCCAGCAGCTGGGACAGGAGCTCCTACGAGCAGTACTTC. It encodes CASSWDRSSYEQYF.

This clonotype was observed a handful of times. The V gene is TRBV5-1, the J gene TRBJ2-1, with 14 bases fitting TRBD2. Germline CDR1 and CDR2: SGHRS and YFSETQ. The CDR3 covers 15 residues. The V and J ends lost 4 bases and 9 bases, in that order; junction bases with no gene match: 6. The CDR3 region has the DNA TGCGCCAGCAGCCGACTAGCGGGAGGGGATGGTGAGCAGTTCTTC. As protein: CASSRLAGGDGEQFF.

In its sample, this clonotype was seen a few times. The chain recombines TRBV12-3 or TRBV12-4 with TRBJ1-1, with TRBD1 identical over 9 bases. J lost 7 bases, V lost 5 bases, and 11 bases had no gene match. This CDR3 is 15 amino acids long. CDR3: CASSPGTGKVNEAFF. CDR3 sequence (DNA): TGTGCCAGCAGTCCCGGGACAGGGAAGGTCAATGAAGCTTTCTTT.

The chain combines TRBV7-9 with TRBJ2-1; 10 bases match TRBD2. Germline V lookup: CDR1 SEHNR, CDR2 FQNEAQ (reference sequence). This CDR3 is 14 amino acids long. Trimming took 4 bases from V and 13 from J; bases not matched to a gene: 10. The CDR3: CASSSAGGAEIQFF. The CDR3, as DNA: TGTGCCAGCAGCTCAGCGGGGGGGGCAGAGATACAGTTCTTC. Full variable domain (remainder filled in from reference TRBV7-9 and TRBJ2-1): DTGVSQNPRHKITKRGQNVTFRCDPISEHNRLYWYRQTLGQGPEFLTYFQNEAQLEKSRLLSDRFSAERPKGSFSTLEIQRTEQGDSAMYLCASSSAGGAEIQFFGPGTRLTVL.

In this sample, this clonotype turned up a few times. The genes are TRBV6-1 and TRBJ2-3; 7 bases map to TRBD1. Trimming at V came to 5 bases and at J to 14 bases, leaving 19 bases not matched to a gene. The germline V gene has CDR1 MNHNS and CDR2 SASEGT. The length of the CDR3 is 15 residues. The CDR3 region is CASSLDRVPTRDAYF. The DNA for the CDR3 is TGTGCCAGCAGTCTAGACAGGGTTCCTACTCGGGACGCGTATTTT.

This chain joins TRBV2 and TRBJ2-3, with 10 bases matching TRBD2. Germline V gives CDR1 SNHLY, CDR2 FYNNEI. The CDR3 runs to 14 residues. Germline trimming cut 5 bases from V and 4 bases from J; bases unmatched to any gene: 3. The CDR3 DNA is TGTGCCAGCAGTACCCTAGCGGGAGCAGATACGCAGTATTTT. It specifies CASSTLAGADTQYF.

The rearrangement joins TRBV28 to TRBJ1-4, with 10 bases lining up with TRBD1. The CDR3 length is 15 residues. Germline V lookup: CDR1 MDHEN, CDR2 SYDVKM. V dropped 3 bases and J dropped 5; count of bases not matched to a gene: 3. The CDR3 bases are TGTGCCAGCAGTTTCCCGGGACAGGGGAATGAAAAACTGTTTTTT. It encodes CASSFPGQGNEKLFF.

This clonotype was seen a few times. This chain uses TRBV6-5 with TRBJ1-5; 8 bases line up with TRBD1. This CDR3 has 13 residues. V lost 4 bases, J lost 5 bases, and 1 base stayed unmatched. CDR1 is MNHEY, CDR2 SVGAGI, per germline. This chain's CDR3 is CASSSGGDQPQHF. CDR3 DNA: TGTGCCAGCAGTTCAGGGGGCGATCAGCCCCAGCATTTT.

This clonotype was seen more than once but under ten times. The rearrangement joins TRBV9 to TRBJ2-3; 7 bases map to TRBD1. V was pared by 2 bases and J by 3 bases, with 6 bases of the junction left unmatched. The CDR3 length is 15 residues. Germline V lookup: CDR1 SGDLS, CDR2 YYNGEE. The CDR3 is CASSVQGVRTDTQYF. The CDR3 nucleotides read TGTGCCAGCAGCGTTCAGGGGGTCCGAACAGATACGCAGTATTTT.

This chain links TRBV12-3 or TRBV12-4 with TRBJ1-1; 9 bases line up with TRBD1. Trimming removed 3 bases from V and 11 bases from J; junction bases left unmatched: 7. This CDR3 contains 13 residues. The CDR3 reads CASSLGTGLSAFF. CDR3 DNA sequence: TGTGCCAGCAGTTTGGGGACAGGGCTATCGGCTTTCTTT.

The genes are TRBV12-3 or TRBV12-4 and TRBJ2-7; 12 positions agree with TRBD2. CDR3 length: 16 amino acids. Germline trimming cut 5 bases from V and 3 bases from J; bases unmatched to any gene: 8. CDR3 residues: CASSHRTSGIVYEQYF. The CDR3 bases are TGTGCCAGCAGTCATAGGACTAGCGGGATCGTCTACGAGCAGTACTTC.

CDR3 region: CASSLSSGTEETQYF. The CDR3 nucleotides are TGTGCCAGCAGCTTATCCTCCGGGACAGAAGAGACCCAGTACTTC. The chain carries TRBV7-2 and TRBJ2-7; 7 bases fit TRBD1. The last part of the DNA fits TRBJ2-5 better; the J call may be wrong. Germline V gene data show CDR1 as SGHTA and CDR2 as FQGNSA. This CDR3 is built from 15 residues.

The chain recombines TRBV11-2 with TRBJ2-1; 9 bases line up with TRBD1. V gave up 1 base and J gave up 9 bases; unmatched junction bases: 7. The V gene's germline CDR1 is SGHAT and CDR2 FQNNGV. This CDR3 comprises 15 residues. The CDR3 DNA is TGTGCCAGCAGCTTAGTACCGGGACAGGGAGGTGAGCAGTTCTTC. Amino acid sequence: CASSLVPGQGGEQFF.

This clonotype came up once. The rearrangement links TRBV7-9 to TRBJ2-7, with a weak D call TRBD2 (5 bases). Germline V CDR1 and CDR2: SEHNR, FQNEAQ (reference sequence). The CDR3 is made up of 15 amino acids. Trimming left V 5 bases short and J 3 bases short, with 17 bases between. CDR3 in DNA: TGTGCCAGCAGCCCTACCGGCGGACTCTTCTACGAGCAGTACTTC. It yields the protein CASSPTGGLFYEQYF.

This chain joins TRBV28 and TRBJ1-4, with D perhaps TRBD1 (5 bases). CDR1 is MDHEN, CDR2 SYDVKM, per germline. The CDR3 sequence is 14 residues long. Trimming removed 7 bases from V and 7 bases from J, with 16 bases in between. CDR3 loop: CASTQGGQSEKLFF. CDR3 in DNA: TGTGCCAGCACTCAGGGAGGCCAATCTGAAAAACTGTTTTTT.

The genes are TRBV20-1 and TRBJ2-1; D gene ambiguous. The last part of the DNA fits TRBJ2-7 better; the J call may be wrong. This CDR3 is built from 13 residues. The germline CDR1 and CDR2 sequences are DFQATT and SNEGSKA (reference sequence). The CDR3 DNA follows: TGCAGTGTCGCGAAGAGCTCCTACAATGAGCAGTACTTC. The encoded protein is CSVAKSSYNEQYF.

This clonotype was counted a few times. V gene TRBV4-1 combines with J gene TRBJ2-1; 8 bases are shared with TRBD2. Losses at the gene ends were 4 bases for V and 6 bases for J; bases not matched to a gene: 14. In germline, CDR1 is MGHRA, CDR2 YSYEKL. The CDR3 has 17 amino acids. The CDR3, as DNA: TGCGCCAGCAGCCCCGGACTTAGCGGGAATGGGGGCAATGAGCAGTTCTTC. It yields the protein CASSPGLSGNGGNEQFF.

This sequence joins TRBV12-3 or TRBV12-4 and TRBJ2-1; D ambiguous. The CDR3 is 15 amino acids. Trimming took 2 bases from V and 2 from J, leaving 10 bases between them. CDR3 in DNA: TGTGCCAGCAGTTTATCGGGCCTGACCTACAATGAGCAGTTCTTC. It specifies CASSLSGLTYNEQFF.

V is TRBV12-3 or TRBV12-4 and J is TRBJ2-1; 15 nucleotides match TRBD2. Trimming cost V 4 bases and J 4 bases; bases outside gene matches: 8. CDR3 length: 18 amino acids. Here the CDR3 DNA reads TGTGCCAGCAGTTCCCTCCCCGGGACTAGCGGGGGGTACAATGAGCAGTTCTTC. This sequence encodes CASSSLPGTSGGYNEQFF.

The V and J genes are TRBV29-1 and TRBJ2-3, with D unresolved. Germline-derived CDR1 and CDR2 are SQVTM and ANQGSEA. V dropped 2 bases and J dropped 5 bases, with 11 bases sitting between them. CDR3 length: 13 amino acids. CDR3 bases: TGCAGCGTTGAACGCCCTCGGCAAGATACGCAGTATTTT. It is translated as CSVERPRQDTQYF.

This clonotype has only a few counts. The rearrangement joins TRBV20-1 to TRBJ1-4; no reliable D call. In germline, CDR1 is DFQATT, CDR2 SNEGSKA (reference sequence). V was pared by 6 bases and J by 8 bases, with 25 bases between. The CDR3 loop spans 16 amino acids. CDR3 sequence reads: CSAIQRVAAGGEKLFF. Written as DNA, the CDR3 is TGCAGTGCAATTCAGAGAGTCGCGGCAGGTGGGGAAAAACTGTTTTTT.